One T cell receptor (beta chain) is described in this entry. The sample comes from a study of CD8+ T cells in alopecia areata. This CDR3 is 14 amino acids long. V was clipped by 2 bases and J by 6 bases, with 13 bases between them. The germline V gene encodes CDR1 MNHEY and CDR2 SVGAGI. Treatment of the sample: oral pan-JAK inhibitor, 5-10 mg twice daily. The authors extracted RNA and reverse transcribed it into cDNA as the sequencing template. The data were produced by immunoSEQ multiplex PCR, yet TCRdb's version contains in-frame clones alone and is incomplete. Of some 80,000 clones listed, 66% are singletons.

This receptor was obtained from a human donor with alopecia areata. This chain joins TRBV6-5 and TRBJ1-1; D not resolved. This sample comprised CD8+ T cells sorted from blood, obtained at week 24, from a patient treated with tofacitinib. CDR3 DNA: TGTGCCAGCAGTTACCGAGGAATTTTGGCTGAAGCTTTCTTT. Protein sequence: CASSYRGILAEAFF.